This T cell receptor (beta chain) comes out of a study of technical replicates of blood from several donors. The method was immunoSEQ multiplex PCR; TCRdb's version includes in-frame clones alone and lacks a portion of them. The sample has under 85,000 clones, approximately 93% seen once. Trimming took 0 bases from V and 3 from J, leaving 15 bases between them. CDR1 LGHNA and CDR2 YSLEER come from the germline V gene. This CDR3 comprises 17 residues. This chain uses TRBV4-3 with TRBJ1-3; possible D gene TRBD1, 6 bases. Sequencing was performed on T cells isolated from PBMCs. The sequence came from a human donor in good health. The CDR3 spells CASSQEESQGGGNTIYF. CDR3 nucleotides: TGCGCCAGCAGCCAAGAAGAATCACAGGGTGGTGGAAACACCATATATTTT.